Shown below are 26 T cell receptor beta chains from a single sample sequenced in a study of cytomegalovirus exposure and HLA in healthy donors. Vbeta (60) and Jbeta (13) primers were used in the PCR. The data were produced by immunoSEQ multiplex PCR, yet TCRdb's version contains in-frame clones alone and is incomplete. Of 120,000 or so clones listed, approximately 75% are singletons. Source material: PBMCs. These receptors originate from a man aged 25-45 years in good health and CMV-seronegative.

CDR3 loop: CASSPPGWARSPQHF. CDR3 DNA: TGTGCCAGCAGCCCCCCGGGGTGGGCCAGATCGCCCCAGCATTTT. The chain combines TRBV9 with TRBJ1-5; D is uncertain. Germline V CDR1 and CDR2: SGDLS, YYNGEE. V shed 4 bases and J shed 9 bases, with 20 bases lying between them. There are 15 residues in the CDR3.

The rearrangement uses TRBV19 and TRBJ2-3; D gene ambiguous. The CDR3 has 14 amino acids. Per germline, CDR1 LNHDA and CDR2 SQIVND (reference sequence). Trimming removed 1 base at V and 4 bases at J, with 9 bases between. CDR3 coding DNA: TGTGCCAGTAGTATAGGGTGGGCCCCAGATACGCAGTATTTT. This gives the protein CASSIGWAPDTQYF.

This clone was found once. The genes are TRBV5-1 and TRBJ1-2; D call uncertain. Germline V gene data show CDR1 as SGHRS and CDR2 as YFSETQ. There are 15 residues in the CDR3. Trimming removed 4 bases from V and 6 bases from J, with 19 bases in between. This CDR3 is CASSGVGLRFDGYTF. The DNA of the CDR3 is TGCGCCAGCAGCGGCGTTGGACTACGATTCGATGGCTACACCTTC.

The chain employs TRBV7-3 and TRBJ1-2; 10 bases line up with TRBD1. Germline V gene lookup returns CDR1 SGHTA and CDR2 FQGTGA. CDR3 length: 14 residues. V shed 0 bases, J shed 8 bases, and the junction held 3 bases outside the gene matches. The CDR3 bases are TGTGCCAGCAGCTTAACCGGGACAGGGGAAGGCTACACCTTC. Protein sequence: CASSLTGTGEGYTF.

This clone was counted a few times. The genes are TRBV19 and TRBJ1-6, with D perhaps TRBD1 (6 bases). Germline CDR1 LNHDA, CDR2 SQIVND (reference sequence). V was cut by 3 bases and J by 7 bases, with 10 bases left in between. The CDR3 runs 14 residues. This chain's CDR3 is CASSIRDTNSPLHF. The CDR3 region has the DNA TGTGCCAGTAGTATCCGGGACACGAATTCACCCCTCCACTTT.

J is TRBJ2-7 and V is TRBV4-1; D may be TRBD1 (5 bases). The CDR3 is 16 amino acids. Germline V lookup: CDR1 MGHRA, CDR2 YSYEKL. Deletions cut 1 base from V and 0 bases from J, with 13 bases between. The CDR3: CASSQAWGTTSYEQYF. The DNA of the CDR3 is TGCGCCAGCAGCCAAGCATGGGGCACCACCTCCTACGAGCAGTACTTC.

The chain couples TRBV29-1 to TRBJ2-7, with D possibly being TRBD1 (5 bases). The CDR3 is made up of 12 amino acids. The V and J ends lost 5 bases and 1 base respectively, with 9 bases between them. Germline V gene lookup returns CDR1 SQVTM and CDR2 ANQGSEA. The CDR3 reads CSVLGQSYEQYF. The CDR3 DNA follows: TGCAGCGTTTTGGGGCAGTCCTACGAGCAGTACTTC.

This clone was detected a few times. The chain uses TRBV7-3 and TRBJ2-1; 8 bases map to TRBD2. CDR3 length equals 16 residues. J gave up 0 bases and V 4 bases, and 5 bases lay outside the gene matches. The V gene's germline CDR1 is SGHTA and CDR2 FQGTGA. In DNA form, the CDR3 reads TGTGCCAGCAGCTCATCAGCGGGGGACTCCTACAATGAGCAGTTCTTC. This translates into CASSSSAGDSYNEQFF.

The chain links TRBV13 to TRBJ2-1; TRBD2 is a possible D gene (6 bases). Per the germline V gene, CDR1 is PRHDT and CDR2 is FYEKMQ (reference sequence). V was trimmed by 3 bases and J by 6 bases, leaving 9 bases between them. This CDR3 has 13 amino acids. The CDR3 sequence: CASSLTSGNEQFF. CDR3 nucleotide sequence: TGTGCCAGCAGCTTGACTAGTGGCAATGAGCAGTTCTTC.

This sequence joins TRBV6-6 and TRBJ1-2; maybe TRBD1 (6 bases). The CDR3 covers 14 residues. CDR1 is MNHNY and CDR2 is SVGAGI in the germline V gene (reference sequence). The germline V and J ends were trimmed by 2 bases and 4 bases, with 11 bases remaining between them. As DNA, the CDR3 is TGTGCCAGCAGTTACGTGGACAGTGCCTATGGCTACACCTTC. It encodes CASSYVDSAYGYTF.

The chain employs TRBV6-5 and TRBJ2-1, with 7 bases matching TRBD2. The germline CDR1 and CDR2 sequences are MNHEY and SVGAGI. The length of the CDR3 is 14 residues. The V and J ends lost 4 bases and 5 bases, in that order; junction bases with no gene match: 5. The chain's CDR3 is CASSSRGVNNEQFF. The CDR3, as DNA: TGTGCCAGCAGTTCTCGGGGGGTTAACAATGAGCAGTTCTTC.

V is TRBV11-2 and J is TRBJ2-3; D unclear. CDR1 and CDR2 from the germline V gene are SGHAT and FQNNGV. CDR3 length: 13 residues. Trimming left V 5 bases short and J 3 bases short, with 9 bases between. CDR3 amino acids: CASSPSSTDTQYF. CDR3 DNA sequence: TGTGCCAGCAGCCCCTCCAGTACAGATACGCAGTATTTT.

This clone was seen only a few times. V gene TRBV27 combines with J gene TRBJ1-1; weak D call: TRBD1 (6 bases). CDR3 length: 14 amino acids. The V end lost 8 bases, the J end lost 0 bases, and 13 bases lay between the germline ends. Germline CDR1 reads MNHEY; CDR2 reads SMNVEV (reference sequence). The CDR3 sequence: CASGAGVVNTEAFF. DNA for the CDR3: TGTGCCAGCGGGGCAGGGGTTGTGAACACTGAAGCTTTCTTT.

This clone was observed a few times. This chain joins TRBV6-1 and TRBJ1-5; no definite D call. The CDR3 is 15 amino acids. Germline CDR1 reads MNHNS; CDR2 reads SASEGT. Trimming cost V 1 base and J 1 base, with 8 bases left between them. CDR3 DNA: TGTGCCAGCAGTGAAGTAGGGAGCAGCAATCAGCCCCAGCATTTT. Translating it yields CASSEVGSSNQPQHF.

The chain uses TRBV30 and TRBJ1-5; TRBD1 aligns across 8 bases. From germline, CDR1 is GTSNPN and CDR2 SVGIG (reference sequence). The CDR3 sequence is 15 residues long. Trimming cost V 2 bases and J 6 bases; bases outside gene matches: 9. The CDR3 here is CAWSSFRGRFQPQHF. The CDR3 coding sequence is TGTGCCTGGAGTTCATTCAGGGGGCGGTTTCAGCCCCAGCATTTT.

This clone was observed once. This rearrangement joins TRBV4-1 to TRBJ2-3; D is perhaps TRBD1 (5 bases). Trimming took off 3 bases at V and 8 bases at J, with 9 bases between the two ends. Germline V gene data show CDR1 as MGHRA and CDR2 as YSYEKL. The CDR3 contains 12 residues. CDR3 protein: CASSQGQGTQYF. The CDR3 DNA reads TGCGCCAGCAGCCAGGGGCAGGGTACGCAGTATTTT.

This clone was detected a few times. The V and J genes are TRBV7-3 and TRBJ2-1, with a weak D call TRBD1 (5 bases). CDR1 and CDR2 (germline): SGHTA, FQGTGA. V was shortened by 2 bases and J by 4 bases, with 12 bases between the two germline ends. The CDR3 is 15 amino acids. The CDR3 region is CASSLQGREYNEQFF. The CDR3 bases are TGTGCCAGCAGCTTACAGGGAAGGGAATACAATGAGCAGTTCTTC.

The rearrangement links TRBV7-9 to TRBJ1-2; D not resolved. Germline V lookup: CDR1 SEHNR, CDR2 FQNEAQ (reference sequence). Trimming cost V 6 bases and J 6 bases, with 11 bases left between them. This CDR3 has 12 amino acids. CDR3 loop: CASSFHGDGYTF. The CDR3 region has the DNA TGTGCCAGCAGTTTCCACGGAGATGGCTACACCTTC.

The rearrangement links TRBV5-1 to TRBJ2-3, with 7 bases lining up with TRBD1. There are 15 residues in the CDR3. Germline assignment: CDR1 SGHRS and CDR2 YFSETQ. V trimming: 5 bases; J trimming: 0 bases; junction bases outside the gene matches: 6. CDR3 DNA: TGCGCCAGCAGTTCCAGGGGGTCGAGCACAGATACGCAGTATTTT. It encodes CASSSRGSSTDTQYF.

This chain uses TRBV7-6 with TRBJ2-1, with TRBD1 identical over 12 bases. CDR3 length: 17 amino acids. Germline V CDR1 and CDR2: SGHVS, FNYEAQ. Trimming at V came to 0 bases and at J to 7 bases, leaving 7 bases not matched to a gene. CDR3 DNA sequence: TGTGCCAGCAGCTTAGCGTCGGGACAGGGGGCCGGGAATGAGCAGTTCTTC. This gives the protein CASSLASGQGAGNEQFF.

The chain couples TRBV5-5 to TRBJ1-6; possibly TRBD1 for D (6 bases). The CDR3 length is 15 residues. V lost 7 bases to trimming and J lost 6 bases, with 17 bases between them. Germline CDR1 reads SGHKS; CDR2 reads YYEKEE (reference sequence). The CDR3 DNA is TGTGCCAGCTCACTCACAGGGTCCCCTAATTCACCCCTCCACTTT. Its protein is CASSLTGSPNSPLHF.

A note on this clone: One end of the junction is discordant with germline, which a read error may explain. The chain carries TRBV7-9 and TRBJ2-7; TRBD2 is a possible D gene (6 bases). Looked up from germline, CDR1 is SEHNR and CDR2 is FQNEAQ (reference sequence). This CDR3 comprises 12 residues. The DNA for the CDR3 is TGTTCCAGCAGCTTAGCGGCGGACGAGCAGTACTTC. Amino acids: CSSSLAADEQYF.

The chain combines TRBV9 with TRBJ2-3; 8 nucleotides align to TRBD2. CDR1 is SGDLS and CDR2 is YYNGEE in the germline V gene. V dropped 4 bases and J dropped 2; count of bases not matched to a gene: 3. The length of the CDR3 is 14 residues. CDR3 sequence reads: CASSLGLDTDTQYF. In DNA form, the CDR3 reads TGTGCCAGCAGCTTGGGACTAGACACAGATACGCAGTATTTT. The full variable domain, rest sourced from reference TRBV9 and TRBJ2-3, is DSGVTQTPKHLITATGQRVTLRCSPRSGDLSVYWYQQSLDQGLQFLIQYYNGEERAKGNILERFSAQQFPDLHSELNLSSLELGDSALYFCASSLGLDTDTQYFGPGTRLTVL.

The chain uses TRBV7-2 and TRBJ2-1; 13 positions agree with TRBD2. Trimming at V came to 6 bases and at J to 4 bases, leaving 6 bases not matched to a gene. Germline CDR1 reads SGHTA; CDR2 reads FQGNSA. The CDR3 extends over 16 amino acids. The CDR3 region is CASRPTSGGVYNEQFF. Written as DNA, the CDR3 is TGTGCCAGCAGGCCTACTAGCGGGGGGGTTTACAATGAGCAGTTCTTC.

This chain uses TRBV4-3 with TRBJ2-7, with TRBD1 identical over 9 bases. With V trimmed by 4 bases and J by 3 bases, 4 bases remained unmatched. This CDR3 spans 14 amino acids. Per the germline V gene, CDR1 is LGHNA and CDR2 is YSLEER. This CDR3 reads CASSLDRGDYEQYF. In DNA form, the CDR3 reads TGCGCCAGCAGCCTGGACAGGGGCGACTACGAGCAGTACTTC.

The chain has TRBV28 and TRBJ2-7; D possibly corresponds to TRBD2 (6 bases). Per the germline V gene, CDR1 is MDHEN and CDR2 is SYDVKM. V lost 6 bases to trimming and J lost 5 bases, with 17 bases between them. CDR3 size: 14 residues. The CDR3 region has the DNA TGTGCCAGCAGATTCATGGGGGGTTCCCACGAGCAGTACTTC. Protein sequence: CASRFMGGSHEQYF.